What follows describes a single TCR beta chain. No cognate antigen has been identified for it. The record has no base qualities; no much larger clone is one base away. The data are from a study of graft-versus-host responses after intestinal transplantation (dated by TCRdb to the early 2020s). In the study overall: The transplants that recipients got were multivisceral, liver-intestinal, or isolated intestinal. Every recipient was given anti-thymocyte globulin induction, followed by around three years of maintenance tacrolimus and steroids. After intestinal transplantation, graft-versus-host and host-versus-graft alloreactive T cell clones were followed in the graft, circulation and bone marrow using bulk TCR-beta CDR3 sequencing. To identify alloreactive clones, pre-transplant mixed lymphocyte reaction products were sequenced and then compared with unstimulated pre-transplant donor and recipient T cells. A cohort of about 26 intestinal transplant recipients, including one retransplant, was enrolled, and 3 patients lacking pretransplant specimens were excluded. Donor T cell macrochimerism was defined as a peak of at least 4% donor T cells among recipient peripheral blood mononuclear cells. Samples from a few later patients were sequenced in-house on an Illumina MiSeq with MiXCR processing rather than by the commercial service.

The paper's findings and limits, for the study overall: GvH clones were found in recipient bone marrow, and some of the GvH clones appeared earlier in ileal mucosa or blood, which is consistent with an intestinal mucosal origin. Early after transplant, declines in HvG clones were associated with peak levels of circulating GvH clones. High GvH to HvG T cell clonal ratios were observed in the allografts of patients with donor T cell macrochimerism. The conclusions were limited by the relatively low number and heterogeneity of the intestinal transplant patients.

This specimen's time point label, per the study, means: cells obtained before transplantation from donor or recipient. CD3+CD4+ and CD3+CD8+ populations were FACS-sorted from unstimulated pre-transplant donor and recipient cells taken from spleen or lymph nodes. The germline V gene (reference sequence) sets CDR1 to MNHEY and CDR2 to SMNVEV. Taken from cysteine to phenylalanine, the CDR3 has 11 residues. Only the CDR3 portion is preserved as DNA: 33 bases, with reading frame beginning at the first base. V drops 9 bases and J drops 0 bases, leaving 4 bases in between. Library preparation employed the immunoSEQ multiplex PCR assay. For most patients, genomic DNA was isolated with the Qiagen DNeasy Blood and Tissue Kit and shipped frozen to Adaptive Biotechnologies for TCR sequencing. High-throughput TCR-beta CDR3 sequencing of genomic DNA from most patients was performed by Adaptive Biotechnologies. In the original analysis: Adaptive's ImmunoSEQ software was the source of the TCR sequencing data for 18 patients, while a few other patients were processed with MiXCR and VDJtools. CD4 versus CD8 sorting errors were corrected by removing sequences found in both subsets at a frequency ratio below 5:1. CDR3 nucleotide sequences shared by donor and recipient were removed because the origin of these sequences could not be assigned. At least 2-fold expansion over unstimulated cells and a minimum CFSE-low frequency of 0.002% (template counts) or 0.001% (read counts) were required for clones to be classified as alloreactive. Mappable clones were those detected in sequenced pre-transplant spleen, lymph node, or MLR CFSE-low populations of the donor or recipient. Cumulative frequency of alloreactive clones was calculated as a percentage of all sequences weighted by copy number. The source is immuneACCESS, and TCRdb retained only in-frame sequences with V and J called. Part of the clones is not carried over; for the studies checked, unresolved V genes explain less than half of this, and the remainder is unexplained. Clone size and V and J calls were adopted from that table, with D and trimming inferred from the DNA. This sample holds tens of thousands of clones; almost 95% were observed only once. The ten largest clonotypes hold about 0.4% of the sample.

Sequences were derived from unstimulated CD4+ T cells sorted from spleen or lymph node cells, sampled before transplant. The chain is assembled from TRBV27 and TRBJ2-3, with the D gene not confidently named. This TCR came from a human donor who was the organ donor for an intestinal transplant. The CDR3 in this case is CASSSTDTQYF. Read as DNA, the sequence is TGTGCCAGTTCTAGCACAGATACGCAGTATTTT.